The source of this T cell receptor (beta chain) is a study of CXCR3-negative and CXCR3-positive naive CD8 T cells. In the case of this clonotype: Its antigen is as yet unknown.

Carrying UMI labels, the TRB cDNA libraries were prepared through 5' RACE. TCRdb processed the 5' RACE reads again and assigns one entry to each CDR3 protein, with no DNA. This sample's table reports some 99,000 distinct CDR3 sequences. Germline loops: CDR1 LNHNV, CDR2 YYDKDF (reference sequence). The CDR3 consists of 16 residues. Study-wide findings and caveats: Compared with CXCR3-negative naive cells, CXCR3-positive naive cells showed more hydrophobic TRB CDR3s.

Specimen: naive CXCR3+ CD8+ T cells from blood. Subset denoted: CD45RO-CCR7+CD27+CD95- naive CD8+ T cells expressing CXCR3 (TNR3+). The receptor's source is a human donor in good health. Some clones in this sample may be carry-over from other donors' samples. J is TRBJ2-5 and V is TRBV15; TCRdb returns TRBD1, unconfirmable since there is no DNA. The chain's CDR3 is CATSRDDVTRGETQYF.